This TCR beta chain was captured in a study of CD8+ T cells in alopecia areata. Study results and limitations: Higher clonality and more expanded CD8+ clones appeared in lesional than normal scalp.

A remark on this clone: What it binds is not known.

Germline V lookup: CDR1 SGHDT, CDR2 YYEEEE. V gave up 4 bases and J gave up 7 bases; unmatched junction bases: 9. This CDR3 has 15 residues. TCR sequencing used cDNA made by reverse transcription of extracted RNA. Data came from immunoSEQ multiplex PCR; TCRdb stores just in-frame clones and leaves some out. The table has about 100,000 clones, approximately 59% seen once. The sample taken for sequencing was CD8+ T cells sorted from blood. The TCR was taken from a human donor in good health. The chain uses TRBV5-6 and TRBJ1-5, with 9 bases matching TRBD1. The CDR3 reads CASSGMGQGSQPQHF. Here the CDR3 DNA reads TGTGCCAGCAGCGGAATGGGACAGGGAAGCCAGCCCCAGCATTTT.